This TCR beta chain is drawn from a study of OX40 agonist ivuxolimab in advanced cancers. People who had autoimmune disease history or systemic immunosuppression were excluded. Blood samples were obtained at baseline, cycle 4 day 1, and cycle 7 day 1. The assay was immunoSEQ multiplex PCR, and TCRdb's table has in-frame clones only and misses some. The repertoire holds over 30,000 clones, around 83% seen once, with approximately 1.8% in the top ten. From germline, CDR1 is SEHNR and CDR2 FQNEAQ (reference sequence). Trimming removed 5 bases from V and 4 bases from J, with 8 bases in between. This CDR3 is built from 12 residues.

The sequence was obtained from an adult with an advanced solid tumor such as melanoma, head and neck, liver or kidney cancer. Sequencing used CD4+ or CD8+ T cells sorted from blood, obtained in a trial of the OX40 agonist ivuxolimab. The rearrangement uses TRBV7-9 and TRBJ1-1, with unresolved D. DNA of the CDR3: TGTGCCAGCAGCGGTAGCCGCACTGAAGCTTTCTTT. Translating gives CASSGSRTEAFF.